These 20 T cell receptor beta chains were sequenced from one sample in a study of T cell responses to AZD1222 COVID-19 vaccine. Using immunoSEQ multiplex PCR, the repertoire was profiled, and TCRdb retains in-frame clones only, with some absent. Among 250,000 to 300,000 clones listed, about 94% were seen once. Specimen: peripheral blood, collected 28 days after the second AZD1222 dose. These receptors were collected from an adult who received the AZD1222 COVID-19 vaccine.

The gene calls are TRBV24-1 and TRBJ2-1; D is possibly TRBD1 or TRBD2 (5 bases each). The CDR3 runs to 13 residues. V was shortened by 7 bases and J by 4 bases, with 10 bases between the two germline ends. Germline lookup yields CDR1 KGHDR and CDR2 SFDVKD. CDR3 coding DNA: TGTGCCACCAGGGGGGACGGTTACAATGAGCAGTTCTTC. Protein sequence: CATRGDGYNEQFF.

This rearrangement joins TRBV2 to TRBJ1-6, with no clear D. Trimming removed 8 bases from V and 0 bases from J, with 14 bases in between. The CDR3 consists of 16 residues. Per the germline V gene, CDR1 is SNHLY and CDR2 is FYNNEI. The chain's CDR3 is CASHVIVSSYNSPLHF. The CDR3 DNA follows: TGTGCCAGCCACGTAATCGTTAGCTCCTATAATTCACCCCTCCACTTT. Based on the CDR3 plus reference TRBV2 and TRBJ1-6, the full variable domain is EPEVTQTPSHQVTQMGQEVILRCVPISNHLYFYWYRQILGQKVEFLVSFYNNEISEKSEIFDDQFSVERPDGSNFTLKIRSTKLEDSAMYFCASHVIVSSYNSPLHFGNGTRLTVT.

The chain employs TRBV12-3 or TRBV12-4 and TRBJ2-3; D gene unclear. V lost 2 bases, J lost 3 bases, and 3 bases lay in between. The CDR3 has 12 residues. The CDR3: CASSLWTDTQYF. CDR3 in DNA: TGTGCCAGCAGTTTATGGACAGATACGCAGTATTTT.

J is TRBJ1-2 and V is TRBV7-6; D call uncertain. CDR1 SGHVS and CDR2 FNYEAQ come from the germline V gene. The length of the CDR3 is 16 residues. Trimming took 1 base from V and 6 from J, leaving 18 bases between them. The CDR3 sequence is CASSLDRVGPGDGYTF. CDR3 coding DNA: TGTGCCAGCAGCTTAGATAGGGTGGGTCCCGGCGATGGCTACACCTTC.

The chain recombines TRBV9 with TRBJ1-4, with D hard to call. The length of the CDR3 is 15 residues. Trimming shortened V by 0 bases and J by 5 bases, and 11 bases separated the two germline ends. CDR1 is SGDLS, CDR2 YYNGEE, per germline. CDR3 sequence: CASSVAKGVNEKLFF. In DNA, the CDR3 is TGTGCCAGCAGCGTAGCAAAGGGTGTGAATGAAAAACTGTTTTTT.

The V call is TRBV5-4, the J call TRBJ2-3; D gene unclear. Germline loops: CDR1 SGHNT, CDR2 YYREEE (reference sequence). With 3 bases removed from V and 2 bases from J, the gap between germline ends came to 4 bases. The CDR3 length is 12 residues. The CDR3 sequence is CASSSFTDTQYF. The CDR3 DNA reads TGTGCCAGCAGCTCATTCACAGATACGCAGTATTTT.

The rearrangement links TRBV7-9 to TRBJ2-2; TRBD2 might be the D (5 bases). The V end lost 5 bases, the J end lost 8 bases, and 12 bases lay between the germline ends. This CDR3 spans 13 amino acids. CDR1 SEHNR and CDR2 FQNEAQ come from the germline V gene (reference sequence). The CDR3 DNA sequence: TGTGCCAGCAGCGGCTCGGACTCAGGGGAGCTGTTTTTT. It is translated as CASSGSDSGELFF. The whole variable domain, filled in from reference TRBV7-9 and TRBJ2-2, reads DTGVSQNPRHKITKRGQNVTFRCDPISEHNRLYWYRQTLGQGPEFLTYFQNEAQLEKSRLLSDRFSAERPKGSFSTLEIQRTEQGDSAMYLCASSGSDSGELFFGEGSRLTVL.

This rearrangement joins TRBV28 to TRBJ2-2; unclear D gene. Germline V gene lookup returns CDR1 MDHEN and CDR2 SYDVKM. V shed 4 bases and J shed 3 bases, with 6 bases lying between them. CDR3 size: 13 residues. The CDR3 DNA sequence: TGTGCCAGCAGTTGGGCGGACACCGGGGAGCTGTTTTTT. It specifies CASSWADTGELFF.

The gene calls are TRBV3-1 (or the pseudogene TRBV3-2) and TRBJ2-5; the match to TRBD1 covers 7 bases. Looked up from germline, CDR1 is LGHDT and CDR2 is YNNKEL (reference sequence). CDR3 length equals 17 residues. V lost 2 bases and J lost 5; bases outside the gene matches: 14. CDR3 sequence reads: CASSQIQGRILAETQYF. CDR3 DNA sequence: TGTGCCAGCAGCCAAATACAGGGGCGGATTCTGGCGGAGACCCAGTACTTC.

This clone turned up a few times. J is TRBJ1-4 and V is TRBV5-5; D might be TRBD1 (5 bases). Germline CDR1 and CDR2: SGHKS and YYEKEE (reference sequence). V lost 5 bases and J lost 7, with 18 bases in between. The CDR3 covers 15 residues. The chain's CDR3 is CASRGLERRGEKLFF. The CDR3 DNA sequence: TGTGCCAGCAGGGGACTTGAGCGGCGAGGTGAAAAACTGTTTTTT.

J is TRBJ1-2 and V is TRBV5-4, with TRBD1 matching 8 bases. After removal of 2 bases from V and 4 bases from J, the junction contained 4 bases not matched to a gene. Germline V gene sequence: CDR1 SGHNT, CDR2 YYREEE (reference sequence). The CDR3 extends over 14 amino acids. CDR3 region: CASSFDRGSYGYTF. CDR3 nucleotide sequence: TGTGCCAGCAGCTTCGACAGGGGAAGCTATGGCTACACCTTC.

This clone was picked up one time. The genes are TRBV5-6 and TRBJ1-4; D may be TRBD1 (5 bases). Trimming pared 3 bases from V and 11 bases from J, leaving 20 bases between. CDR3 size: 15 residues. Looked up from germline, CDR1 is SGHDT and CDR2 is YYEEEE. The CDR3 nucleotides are TGTGCCAGCAGCTGGGGGACCCGTGCCCCGGGGAAACTGTTTTTT. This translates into CASSWGTRAPGKLFF.

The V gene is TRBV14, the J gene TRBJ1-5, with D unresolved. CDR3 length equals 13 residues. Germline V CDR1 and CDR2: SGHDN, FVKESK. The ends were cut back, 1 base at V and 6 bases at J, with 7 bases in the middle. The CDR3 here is CASSQAVGQPQHF. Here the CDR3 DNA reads TGTGCCAGCAGCCAAGCCGTGGGTCAGCCCCAGCATTTT.

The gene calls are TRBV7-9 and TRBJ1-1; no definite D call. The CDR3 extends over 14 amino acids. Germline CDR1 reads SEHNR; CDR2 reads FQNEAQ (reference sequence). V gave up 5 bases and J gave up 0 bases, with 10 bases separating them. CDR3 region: CASSAPPMNTEAFF. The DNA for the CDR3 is TGTGCCAGCAGCGCCCCCCCAATGAACACTGAAGCTTTCTTT.

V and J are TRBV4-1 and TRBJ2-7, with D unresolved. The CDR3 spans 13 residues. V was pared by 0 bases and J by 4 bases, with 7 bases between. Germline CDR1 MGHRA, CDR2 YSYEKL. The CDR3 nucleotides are TGCGCCAGCAGCCAAGATTGGGGATACGAGCAGTACTTC. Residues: CASSQDWGYEQYF.

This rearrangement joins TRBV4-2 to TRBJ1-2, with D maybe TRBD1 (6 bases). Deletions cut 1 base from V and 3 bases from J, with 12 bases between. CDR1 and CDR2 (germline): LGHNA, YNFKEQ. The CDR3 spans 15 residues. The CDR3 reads CASSQGEGGDYGYTF. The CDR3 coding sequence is TGTGCCAGCAGCCAAGGGGAAGGGGGAGACTATGGCTACACCTTC.

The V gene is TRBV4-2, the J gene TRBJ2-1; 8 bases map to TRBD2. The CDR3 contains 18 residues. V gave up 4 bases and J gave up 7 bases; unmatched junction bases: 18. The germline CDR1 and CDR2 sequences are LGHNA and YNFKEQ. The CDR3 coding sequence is TGTGCCAGCAGCCCGATGACCCCCGGAGCGGGAGCGGGAAATGAGCAGTTCTTC. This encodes CASSPMTPGAGAGNEQFF.

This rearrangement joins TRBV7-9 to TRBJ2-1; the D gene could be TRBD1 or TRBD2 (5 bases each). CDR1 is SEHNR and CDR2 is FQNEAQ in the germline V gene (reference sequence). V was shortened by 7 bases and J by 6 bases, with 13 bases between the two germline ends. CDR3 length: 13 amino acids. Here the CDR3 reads CASTGTQSNEQFF. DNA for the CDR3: TGTGCCAGCACCGGGACCCAGAGCAATGAGCAGTTCTTC.

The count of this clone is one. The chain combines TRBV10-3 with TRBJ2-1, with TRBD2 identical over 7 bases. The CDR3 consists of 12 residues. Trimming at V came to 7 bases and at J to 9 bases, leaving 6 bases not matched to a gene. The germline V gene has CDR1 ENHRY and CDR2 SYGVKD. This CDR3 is CAITTWGGEQFF. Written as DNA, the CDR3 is TGTGCCATCACCACCTGGGGGGGTGAGCAGTTCTTC.

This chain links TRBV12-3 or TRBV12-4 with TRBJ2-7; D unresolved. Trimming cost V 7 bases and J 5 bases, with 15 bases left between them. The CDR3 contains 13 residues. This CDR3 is CASMKLPAHEQYF. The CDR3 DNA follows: TGTGCCAGCATGAAGTTACCGGCCCACGAGCAGTACTTC.